Below, 27 T cell receptor beta chains from the same sample are listed, as sequenced in a study of shared clonotypes between healthy human individuals. The table came from immunoSEQ multiplex PCR; TCRdb's copy has only in-frame clones and leaves some out. The sample yields some 200,000 clones, over 60% seen once. The sequencing input was memory CD4+ T cells sorted from blood. Subset indicated: CD45RA-negative fraction. The receptors shown here come from a man in his thirties or forties in good health.

This clone has a count of ten or more. The genes are TRBV5-8 and TRBJ2-5, with 11 bases aligning to TRBD1. Per the germline V gene, CDR1 is SGHTS and CDR2 is YDEGEE. This CDR3 is 16 amino acids long. Unmatched junction bases numbered 6, after V lost 1 base and J lost 4 bases. This CDR3 is CASSLLGQGVGETQYF. Written as DNA, the CDR3 is TGTGCCAGCAGCTTGTTGGGACAGGGGGTTGGAGAGACCCAGTACTTC. The full variable domain, completed using reference TRBV5-8 and TRBJ2-5, is EAGVTQSPTHLIKTRGQQATLRCSPISGHTSVYWYQQALGLGLQFLLWYDEGEERNRGNFPPRFSGRQFPNYSSELNVNALELEDSALYLCASSLLGQGVGETQYFGPGTRLLVL.

This clone has a count of ten or more. This chain links TRBV29-1 with TRBJ1-5; 10 nucleotides agree with TRBD1. CDR3 length: 18 amino acids. Losses at the gene ends were 2 bases for V and 6 bases for J; bases not matched to a gene: 16. Germline V gene lookup returns CDR1 SQVTM and CDR2 ANQGSEA. CDR3 loop: CSVESYPTGGKDFQPQHF. In nucleotides, the CDR3 is TGCAGCGTTGAAAGCTATCCGACAGGGGGCAAGGATTTTCAGCCCCAGCATTTT.

The chain links TRBV5-4 to TRBJ2-7; TRBD2 aligns across 9 bases. The CDR3 totals 16 residues. The germline CDR1 and CDR2 sequences are SGHNT and YYREEE (reference sequence). Trimming cost V 6 bases and J 0 bases; bases outside gene matches: 10. In nucleotides, the CDR3 is TGTGCCAGCACCTTCGGGACTAGCTCTAGCTCCTACGAGCAGTACTTC. It encodes CASTFGTSSSSYEQYF.

Note on this clone: The same CDR3 can be traced to other DNA sequences in this sample. The chain uses TRBV9 and TRBJ2-1; 13 nucleotides match TRBD2. Germline V gives CDR1 SGDLS, CDR2 YYNGEE. V lost 2 bases, J lost 8 bases, and 4 bases stayed unmatched. The CDR3 sequence is 15 residues long. The CDR3: CASSVTSGRVDEQFF. CDR3 DNA: TGTGCCAGCAGCGTCACTAGCGGGAGGGTTGATGAGCAGTTCTTC.

The V call is TRBV7-2, the J call TRBJ2-1; 8 positions agree with TRBD2. The CDR3 extends over 15 amino acids. Unmatched junction bases numbered 8, after V lost 3 bases and J lost 7 bases. CDR1 and CDR2 from the germline V gene are SGHTA and FQGNSA. The CDR3 region is CASSFKIGRANEQFF. CDR3 nucleotides: TGTGCCAGCAGCTTTAAGATCGGGAGGGCGAATGAGCAGTTCTTC.

The V call is TRBV11-1, the J call TRBJ1-1, with 8 bases aligning to TRBD1. This CDR3 is 12 amino acids long. Germline assignment: CDR1 SGHAT and CDR2 FQDESV (reference sequence). Trimming took 4 bases from V and 6 from J; bases not matched to a gene: 1. The DNA of the CDR3 is TGTGCCAGCAGCTCACAGGGGGCTGAAGCTTTCTTT. The encoded protein is CASSSQGAEAFF. Based on the CDR3 plus reference TRBV11-1 and TRBJ1-1, the full variable domain is EAEVAQSPRYKITEKSQAVAFWCDPISGHATLYWYRQILGQGPELLVQFQDESVVDDSQLPKDRFSAERLKGVDSTLKIQPAELGDSAMYLCASSSQGAEAFFGQGTRLTVV.

The chain employs TRBV29-1 and TRBJ1-2, with D perhaps TRBD1 (5 bases). The CDR3 is 13 amino acids. Germline V lookup: CDR1 SQVTM, CDR2 ANQGSEA. V lost 4 bases to trimming and J lost 4 bases, with 13 bases between them. CDR3 bases: TGCAGCGTTGTGGAAGGGGCCGGCTATGGCTACACCTTC. This codes for CSVVEGAGYGYTF.

This clone was counted only a few times. CDR3 nucleotides: TGTGCCAGCAGCGATCCGACAGGGGTCACAGATACGCAGTATTTT. This gives the protein CASSDPTGVTDTQYF. The chain employs TRBV5-4 and TRBJ2-3; 8 nucleotides agree with TRBD1. With V trimmed by 4 bases and J by 2 bases, 6 bases remained unmatched. The CDR3 totals 15 residues. Germline V CDR1 and CDR2: SGHNT, YYREEE (reference sequence).

This chain uses TRBV6-1 with TRBJ1-2; D is perhaps TRBD1 (6 bases). The CDR3 totals 14 residues. The germline gives CDR1 MNHNS, CDR2 SASEGT. The V end lost 10 bases, the J end lost 2 bases, and 17 bases lay between the germline ends. The CDR3 DNA is TGTGCCATCGGAGGGGGGCTACAAAACTATGGCTACACCTTC. Its protein product is CAIGGGLQNYGYTF.

The V gene is TRBV7-9, the J gene TRBJ2-7; TRBD1 matches at 9 bases. With 3 bases clipped from V and 3 bases from J, the junction kept 9 bases outside the gene matches. The V gene's germline CDR1 is SEHNR and CDR2 FQNEAQ (reference sequence). The CDR3 is made up of 16 amino acids. In DNA form, the CDR3 reads TGTGCCAGCAGCTTTCCAACCGGGACAGGGAACTACGAGCAGTACTTC. This sequence encodes CASSFPTGTGNYEQYF.

The chain joins TRBV7-2 to TRBJ2-1; 8 bases map to TRBD1. The V and J ends lost 1 base and 8 bases, in that order; junction bases with no gene match: 7. The CDR3 consists of 15 residues. CDR1 and CDR2 (germline): SGHTA, FQGNSA. The CDR3 region has the DNA TGTGCCAGCAGCTTAGGTGGGACAGGCGAATATGAGCAGTTCTTC. The encoded protein is CASSLGGTGEYEQFF.

Ten or more counts support this clone. The chain carries TRBV7-7 and TRBJ2-5; 13 positions agree with TRBD2. Losses at the gene ends were 5 bases for V and 4 bases for J; bases not matched to a gene: 16. Germline CDR1 is SSHAT and CDR2 is FNYEAQ (reference sequence). The CDR3 spans 19 residues. The CDR3 region has the DNA TGTGCCAGCAGCCCGGGGGCCTCGGGACTAGCGGGATCCGCAGAGACCCAGTACTTC. This sequence encodes CASSPGASGLAGSAETQYF.

The chain links TRBV28 to TRBJ1-1; D is undetermined. The germline V gene has CDR1 MDHEN and CDR2 SYDVKM. The CDR3 covers 14 residues. V was pared by 5 bases and J by 10 bases, with 20 bases between. The CDR3 is CASSLSFEGERAFF. DNA for the CDR3: TGTGCCAGCAGTCTCTCTTTCGAGGGAGAACGAGCTTTCTTT.

The V gene is TRBV19, the J gene TRBJ1-1; D gene ambiguous. CDR1 LNHDA and CDR2 SQIVND come from the germline V gene (reference sequence). There are 13 residues in the CDR3. V was clipped by 3 bases and J by 1 base, with 6 bases between them. This CDR3 reads CASSILGNTEAFF. DNA of the CDR3: TGTGCCAGTAGTATTCTTGGGAACACTGAAGCTTTCTTT. The full variable domain, rest sourced from reference TRBV19 and TRBJ1-1, is DGGITQSPKYLFRKEGQNVTLSCEQNLNHDAMYWYRQDPGQGLRLIYYSQIVNDFQKGDIAEGYSVSREKKESFPLTVTSAQKNPTAFYLCASSILGNTEAFFGQGTRLTVV.

The rearrangement uses TRBV2 and TRBJ2-3; maybe TRBD2 (5 bases). The CDR3 is 14 residues long. With 4 bases removed from V and 1 base from J, the gap between germline ends came to 9 bases. Germline V CDR1 and CDR2: SNHLY, FYNNEI. CDR3 amino acids: CASSVLEGTDTQYF. CDR3 sequence (DNA): TGTGCCAGCAGTGTACTAGAGGGCACAGATACGCAGTATTTT.

The CDR3 protein is CASSFYGQGAVYYGYTF. The CDR3 nucleotides read TGTGCCAGCAGCTTCTATGGACAGGGGGCAGTTTACTATGGCTACACCTTC. The gene calls are TRBV7-9 and TRBJ1-2; 11 bases fit TRBD1. The V and J ends lost 3 bases and 3 bases, in that order; junction bases with no gene match: 9. The germline V gene has CDR1 SEHNR and CDR2 FQNEAQ (reference sequence). The CDR3 is 17 amino acids.

In DNA form, the CDR3 reads TGTGCCAGCAGGAAGGACAGCTACGAGCAGTACTTC. This translates into CASRKDSYEQYF. This sequence joins TRBV7-2 and TRBJ2-7; possibly TRBD1 for D (6 bases). The V end was cut by 6 bases, the J end by 3 bases, with 9 bases between. The length of the CDR3 is 12 residues. Per germline, CDR1 SGHTA and CDR2 FQGNSA. The full variable domain, with the rest looked up from reference TRBV7-2 and TRBJ2-7, is GAGVSQSPSNKVTEKGKDVELRCDPISGHTALYWYRQSLGQGLEFLIYFQGNSAPDKSGLPSDRFSAERTGGSVSTLTIQRTQQEDSAVYLCASRKDSYEQYFGPGTRLTVT.

This clone was picked up one time. This rearrangement joins TRBV7-2 to TRBJ2-1; 9 bases are shared with TRBD1. The CDR3 is 15 amino acids. Germline V lookup: CDR1 SGHTA, CDR2 FQGNSA. With 5 bases clipped from V and 4 bases from J, the junction kept 6 bases outside the gene matches. The DNA of the CDR3 is TGTGCCAGCAGCACCCGGGACAGGGTTTACAATGAGCAGTTCTTC. Its translation: CASSTRDRVYNEQFF.

Only a few counts were recorded for this clone. Other DNA variants within this sample encode the same CDR3. The chain uses TRBV14 and TRBJ2-7; D is undetermined. This CDR3 is 13 amino acids long. Trimming took off 3 bases at V and 5 bases at J, with 11 bases between the two ends. CDR1 and CDR2 from the germline V gene are SGHDN and FVKESK. The CDR3 region has the DNA TGTGCCAGCAGCCAGGTCCTCGGTAACGAGCAGTACTTC. Its protein product is CASSQVLGNEQYF.

The table lists this clone with a count of one. The chain links TRBV28 to TRBJ2-2, with D hard to call. The CDR3 is 14 amino acids. V was pared by 3 bases and J by 4 bases, with 9 bases between. Germline V gene lookup returns CDR1 MDHEN and CDR2 SYDVKM. CDR3 loop: CASSFTIGTGELFF. DNA of the CDR3: TGTGCCAGCAGTTTCACGATTGGCACCGGGGAGCTGTTTTTT.

On this clone: Other DNA sequences of this sample code for an identical CDR3. V usage is TRBV9 and J usage is TRBJ2-1; 9 bases are shared with TRBD1. Trimming cost V 0 bases and J 7 bases; bases outside gene matches: 5. In germline, CDR1 is SGDLS, CDR2 YYNGEE. This CDR3 is built from 15 residues. CDR3 in DNA: TGTGCCAGCAGCGTAGGCGGGACAGGGAATAATGAGCAGTTCTTC. Its protein is CASSVGGTGNNEQFF.

This clone was detected many times. The chain uses TRBV5-1 and TRBJ2-3; D uncertain. Trimming cost V 0 bases and J 5 bases, with 10 bases left between them. The CDR3 runs to 14 residues. Germline V gene lookup returns CDR1 SGHRS and CDR2 YFSETQ. CDR3 protein: CASSLATPRDTQYF. CDR3 nucleotide sequence: TGCGCCAGCAGCTTGGCCACCCCCCGAGATACGCAGTATTTT.

The chain recombines TRBV2 with TRBJ2-3; D may be TRBD1 or TRBD2 (5 bases each). V lost 8 bases, J lost 4 bases, and 19 bases lay in between. The CDR3 length is 15 residues. CDR1 and CDR2 (germline): SNHLY, FYNNEI. In DNA form, the CDR3 reads TGTGCCAGCTCCGCGGAGAGGGGTGTAGCAGATACGCAGTATTTT. Translated, it gives CASSAERGVADTQYF.

CDR3: CASSLGAGDGTQYF. CDR3 coding DNA: TGTGCCAGCAGTTTAGGTGCGGGAGATGGTACGCAGTATTTT. The V gene is TRBV27, the J gene TRBJ2-3; TRBD2 agrees at 7 bases. The CDR3 loop spans 14 amino acids. Germline assignment: CDR1 MNHEY and CDR2 SMNVEV (reference sequence). Unmatched junction bases numbered 7, after V lost 2 bases and J lost 8 bases.

The chain recombines TRBV19 with TRBJ1-5; 7 nucleotides match TRBD1. The CDR3 totals 15 residues. J was trimmed by 8 bases and V by 1 base; bases with no gene match: 8. Germline V lookup: CDR1 LNHDA, CDR2 SQIVND (reference sequence). The CDR3 loop is CASSIVGTVIKPQHF. As DNA, the CDR3 is TGTGCCAGTAGTATAGTAGGGACAGTTATCAAGCCCCAGCATTTT. The variable domain in full, completed from reference TRBV19 and TRBJ1-5, reads DGGITQSPKYLFRKEGQNVTLSCEQNLNHDAMYWYRQDPGQGLRLIYYSQIVNDFQKGDIAEGYSVSREKKESFPLTVTSAQKNPTAFYLCASSIVGTVIKPQHFGDGTRLSIL.

The chain employs TRBV7-9 and TRBJ2-2; 7 bases are shared with TRBD2. Losses at the gene ends were 5 bases for V and 5 bases for J; bases not matched to a gene: 5. Per the germline V gene, CDR1 is SEHNR and CDR2 is FQNEAQ (reference sequence). The length of the CDR3 is 14 residues. The CDR3 nucleotides read TGTGCCAGCAGCCGCGGGAGTGGGACCGGGGAGCTGTTTTTT. Amino acid sequence: CASSRGSGTGELFF.

In this sample, this clone turned up once. V is TRBV5-1 and J is TRBJ2-1, with 7 bases matching TRBD2. CDR3 length: 16 residues. Germline V gene lookup returns CDR1 SGHRS and CDR2 YFSETQ. V lost 0 bases and J lost 0; bases outside the gene matches: 3. Here the CDR3 reads CASSLATSVSYNEQFF. The CDR3 DNA is TGCGCCAGCAGCTTGGCAACTAGCGTCTCCTACAATGAGCAGTTCTTC.